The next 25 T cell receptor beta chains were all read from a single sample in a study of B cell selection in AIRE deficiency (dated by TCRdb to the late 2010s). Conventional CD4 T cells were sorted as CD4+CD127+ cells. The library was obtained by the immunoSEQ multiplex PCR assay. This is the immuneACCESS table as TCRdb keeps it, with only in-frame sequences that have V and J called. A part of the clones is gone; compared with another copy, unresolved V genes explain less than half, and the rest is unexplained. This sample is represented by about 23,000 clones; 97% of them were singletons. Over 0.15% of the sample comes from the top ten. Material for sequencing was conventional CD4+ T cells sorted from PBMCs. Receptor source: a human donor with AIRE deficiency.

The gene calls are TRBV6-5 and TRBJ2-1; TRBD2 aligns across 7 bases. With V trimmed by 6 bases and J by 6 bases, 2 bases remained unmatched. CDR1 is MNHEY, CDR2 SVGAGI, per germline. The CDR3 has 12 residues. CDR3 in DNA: TGTGCCAGCAGCTTAGCGGGCAATGAGCAGTTCTTC. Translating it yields CASSLAGNEQFF.

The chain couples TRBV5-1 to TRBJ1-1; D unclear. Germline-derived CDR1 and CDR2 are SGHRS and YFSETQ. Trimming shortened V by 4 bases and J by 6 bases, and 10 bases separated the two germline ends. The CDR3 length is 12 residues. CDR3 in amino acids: CASSPGLPEAFF. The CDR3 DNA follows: TGCGCCAGCAGCCCGGGTTTACCTGAAGCTTTCTTT.

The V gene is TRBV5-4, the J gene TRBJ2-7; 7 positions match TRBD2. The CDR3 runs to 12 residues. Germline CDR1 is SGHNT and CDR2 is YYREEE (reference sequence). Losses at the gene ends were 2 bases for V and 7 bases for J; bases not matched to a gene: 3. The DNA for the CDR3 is TGTGCCAGCAGCTTCCCAGCGGGGGAGCAGTACTTC. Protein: CASSFPAGEQYF.

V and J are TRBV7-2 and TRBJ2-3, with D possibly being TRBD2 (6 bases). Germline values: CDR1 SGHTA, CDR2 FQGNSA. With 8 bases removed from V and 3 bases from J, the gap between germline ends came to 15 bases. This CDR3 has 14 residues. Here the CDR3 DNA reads TGTGCCAGCGAGCTTCCAGGAGGGACAGATACGCAGTATTTT. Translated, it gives CASELPGGTDTQYF.

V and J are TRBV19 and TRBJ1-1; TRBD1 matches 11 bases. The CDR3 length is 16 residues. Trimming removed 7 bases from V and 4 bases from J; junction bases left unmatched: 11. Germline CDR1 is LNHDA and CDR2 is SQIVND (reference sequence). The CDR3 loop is CASNSLTGTGGTEAFF. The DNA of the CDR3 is TGTGCCAGTAACTCCCTGACCGGGACAGGGGGCACTGAAGCTTTCTTT.

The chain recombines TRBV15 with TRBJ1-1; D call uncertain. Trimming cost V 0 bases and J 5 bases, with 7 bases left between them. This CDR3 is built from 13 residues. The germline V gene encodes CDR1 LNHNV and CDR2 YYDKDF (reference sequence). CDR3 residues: CATSRELLTEAFF. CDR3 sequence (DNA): TGTGCCACCAGCAGAGAATTGTTGACTGAAGCTTTCTTT. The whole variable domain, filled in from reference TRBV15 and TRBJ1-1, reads DAMVIQNPRYQVTQFGKPVTLSCSQTLNHNVMYWYQQKSSQAPKLLFHYYDKDFNNEADTPDNFQSRRPNTSFCFLDIRSPGLGDTAMYLCATSRELLTEAFFGQGTRLTVV.

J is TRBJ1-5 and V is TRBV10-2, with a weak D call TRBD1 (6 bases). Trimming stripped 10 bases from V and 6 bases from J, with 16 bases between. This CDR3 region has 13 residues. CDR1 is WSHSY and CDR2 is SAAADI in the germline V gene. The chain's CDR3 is CATDINRVQPQHF. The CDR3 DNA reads TGCGCCACCGATATAAACAGGGTTCAGCCCCAGCATTTT.

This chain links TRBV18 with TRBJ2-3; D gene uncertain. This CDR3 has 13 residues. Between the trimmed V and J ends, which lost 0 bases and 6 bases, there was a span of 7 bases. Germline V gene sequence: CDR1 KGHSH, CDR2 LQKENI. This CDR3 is CASSPPTSDTQYF. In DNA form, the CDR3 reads TGTGCCAGCTCACCACCGACGAGCGATACGCAGTATTTT.

Here the CDR3 DNA reads TGTGCCAGCAGCCTAGGGGAGGCTCAGCCCCAGCATTTT. Translation gives CASSLGEAQPQHF. The chain employs TRBV11-2 and TRBJ1-5; TRBD1 might be the D (5 bases). Germline-derived CDR1 and CDR2 are SGHAT and FQNNGV. The V end was cut by 5 bases, the J end by 6 bases, with 11 bases between. The CDR3 runs 13 residues.

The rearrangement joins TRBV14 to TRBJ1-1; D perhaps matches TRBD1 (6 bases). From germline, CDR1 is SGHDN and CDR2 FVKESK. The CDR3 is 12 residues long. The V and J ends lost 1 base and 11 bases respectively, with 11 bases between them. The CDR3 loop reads CASSQADRSAFF. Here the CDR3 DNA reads TGTGCCAGCAGCCAAGCGGACAGAAGTGCTTTCTTT.

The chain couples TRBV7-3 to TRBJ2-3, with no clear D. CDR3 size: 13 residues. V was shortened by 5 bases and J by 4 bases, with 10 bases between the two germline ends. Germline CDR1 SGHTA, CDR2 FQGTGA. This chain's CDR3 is CASSLLGPDTQYF. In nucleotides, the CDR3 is TGTGCCAGCAGCCTACTCGGGCCAGATACGCAGTATTTT.

The CDR3: CASSLQIYSYEQYF. For the CDR3, the DNA is TGTGCCAGCTCCCTACAGATTTACTCCTACGAGCAGTACTTC. The chain recombines TRBV11-1 with TRBJ2-7; D remains ambiguous. The germline V gene has CDR1 SGHAT and CDR2 FQDESV (reference sequence). The CDR3 is made up of 14 amino acids. Trimming removed 8 bases from V and 0 bases from J, with 14 bases in between.

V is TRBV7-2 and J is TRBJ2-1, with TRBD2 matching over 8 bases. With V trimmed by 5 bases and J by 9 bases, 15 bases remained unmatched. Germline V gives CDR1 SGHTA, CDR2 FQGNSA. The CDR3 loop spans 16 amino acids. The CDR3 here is CASSPTSGSPSGEQFF. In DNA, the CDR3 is TGTGCCAGCAGCCCGACCAGCGGGAGCCCCTCGGGTGAGCAGTTCTTC.

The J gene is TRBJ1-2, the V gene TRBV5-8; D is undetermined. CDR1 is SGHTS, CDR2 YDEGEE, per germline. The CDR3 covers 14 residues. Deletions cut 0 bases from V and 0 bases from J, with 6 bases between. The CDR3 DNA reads TGTGCCAGCAGCTTGGGGGCGGCTAACTATGGCTACACCTTC. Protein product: CASSLGAANYGYTF.

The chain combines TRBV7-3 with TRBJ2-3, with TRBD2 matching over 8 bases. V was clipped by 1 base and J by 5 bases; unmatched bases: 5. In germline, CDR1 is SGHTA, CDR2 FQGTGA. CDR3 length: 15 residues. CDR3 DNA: TGTGCCAGCAGCTTAAGAGCGGGAGCCATAGATACGCAGTATTTT. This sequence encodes CASSLRAGAIDTQYF.

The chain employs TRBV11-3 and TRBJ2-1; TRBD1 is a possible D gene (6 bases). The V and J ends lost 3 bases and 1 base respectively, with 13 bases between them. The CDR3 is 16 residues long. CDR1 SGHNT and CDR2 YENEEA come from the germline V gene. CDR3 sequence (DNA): TGTGCCAGCAGCTTTTTCGGACAGTCTTCCTACAATGAGCAGTTCTTC. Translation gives CASSFFGQSSYNEQFF.

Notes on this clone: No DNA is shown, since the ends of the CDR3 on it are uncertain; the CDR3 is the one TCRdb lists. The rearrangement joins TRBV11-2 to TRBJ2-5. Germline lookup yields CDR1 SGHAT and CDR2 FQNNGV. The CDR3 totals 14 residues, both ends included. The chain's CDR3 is CASSFGDGKETQYF.

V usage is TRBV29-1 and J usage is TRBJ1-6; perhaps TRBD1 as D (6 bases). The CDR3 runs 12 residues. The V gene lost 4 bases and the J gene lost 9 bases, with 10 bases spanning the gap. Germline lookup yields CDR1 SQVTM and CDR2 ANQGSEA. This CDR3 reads CSVVGGVSPLHF. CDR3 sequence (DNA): TGCAGCGTTGTAGGGGGAGTTTCACCCCTCCACTTT.

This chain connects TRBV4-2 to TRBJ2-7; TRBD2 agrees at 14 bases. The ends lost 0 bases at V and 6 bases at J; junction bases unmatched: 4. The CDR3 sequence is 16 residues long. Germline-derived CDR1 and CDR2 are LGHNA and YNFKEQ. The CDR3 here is CASSQEGGLAGGEQYF. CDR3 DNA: TGTGCCAGCAGCCAAGAGGGAGGACTAGCGGGAGGCGAGCAGTACTTC.

This chain's CDR3 is CSDLSHTDTQYF. The CDR3 DNA is TGCAGCGACCTAAGTCACACAGATACGCAGTATTTT. The genes are TRBV29-1 and TRBJ2-3; D remains unclear. The CDR3 spans 12 residues. The V and J ends lost 7 bases and 2 bases respectively, with 10 bases between them. Germline assignment: CDR1 SQVTM and CDR2 ANQGSEA.

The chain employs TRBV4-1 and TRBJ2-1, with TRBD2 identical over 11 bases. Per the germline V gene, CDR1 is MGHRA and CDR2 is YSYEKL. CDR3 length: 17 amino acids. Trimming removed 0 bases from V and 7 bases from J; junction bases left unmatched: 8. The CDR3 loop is CASSQEASSGRSNEQFF. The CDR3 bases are TGCGCCAGCAGCCAAGAAGCATCTAGCGGGAGGAGTAATGAGCAGTTCTTC.

The CDR3 nucleotides read TGTGCCAGCAGTGAAGACTGGGTTAGCGGGAACCCCCATGAGCAGTTCTTC. It codes for CASSEDWVSGNPHEQFF. The chain employs TRBV2 and TRBJ2-1; TRBD2 agrees at 8 bases. Trimming cost V 1 base and J 8 bases; bases outside gene matches: 13. Germline assignment: CDR1 SNHLY and CDR2 FYNNEI. The CDR3 runs to 17 residues.

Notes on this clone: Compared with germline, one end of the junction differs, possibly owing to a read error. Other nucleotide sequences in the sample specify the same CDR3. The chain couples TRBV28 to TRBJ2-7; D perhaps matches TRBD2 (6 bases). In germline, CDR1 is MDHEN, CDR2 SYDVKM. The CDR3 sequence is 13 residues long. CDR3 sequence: CASSLSGVREQYF. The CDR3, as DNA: TGTGCCAGTAGTTTGTCGGGAGTAAGGGAGCAGTACTTC.

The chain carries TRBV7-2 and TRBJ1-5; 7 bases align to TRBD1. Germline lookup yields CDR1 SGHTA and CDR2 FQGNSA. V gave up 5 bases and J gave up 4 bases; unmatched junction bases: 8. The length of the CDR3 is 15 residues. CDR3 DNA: TGTGCCAGCAGCCTACTCCGGGACAGTAATCAGCCCCAGCATTTT. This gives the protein CASSLLRDSNQPQHF.

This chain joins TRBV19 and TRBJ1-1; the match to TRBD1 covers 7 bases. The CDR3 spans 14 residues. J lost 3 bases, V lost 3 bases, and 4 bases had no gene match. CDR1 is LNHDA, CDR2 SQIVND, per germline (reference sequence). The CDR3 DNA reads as TGTGCCAGTAGTATTGGCAGGGGGTACACTGAAGCTTTCTTT. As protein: CASSIGRGYTEAFF.